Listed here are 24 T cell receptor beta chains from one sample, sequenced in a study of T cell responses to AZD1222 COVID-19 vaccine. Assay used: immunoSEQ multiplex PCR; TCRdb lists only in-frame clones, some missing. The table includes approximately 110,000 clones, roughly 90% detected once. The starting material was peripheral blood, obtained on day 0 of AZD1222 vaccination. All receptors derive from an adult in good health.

The CDR3 loop is CASSPALGTQYF. DNA of the CDR3: TGTGCCAGCAGCCCTGCCTTGGGGACCCAGTACTTC. The chain is built from TRBV11-2 and TRBJ2-5; D unclear. CDR1 and CDR2 (germline): SGHAT, FQNNGV. V dropped 5 bases and J dropped 7 bases, with 11 bases sitting between them. The CDR3 extends over 12 amino acids.

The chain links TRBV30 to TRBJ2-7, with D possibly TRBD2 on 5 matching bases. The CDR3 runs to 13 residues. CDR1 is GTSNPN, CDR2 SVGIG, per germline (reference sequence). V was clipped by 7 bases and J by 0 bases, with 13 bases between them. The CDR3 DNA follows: TGTGCCTCCAGTCCGGGAAGCTCCTACGAGCAGTACTTC. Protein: CASSPGSSYEQYF.

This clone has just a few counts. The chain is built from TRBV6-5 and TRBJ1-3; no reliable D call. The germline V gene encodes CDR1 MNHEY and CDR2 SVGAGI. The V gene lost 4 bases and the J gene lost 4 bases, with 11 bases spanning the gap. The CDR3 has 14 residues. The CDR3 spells CASSLLGVGNTIYF. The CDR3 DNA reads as TGTGCCAGCAGTTTACTCGGGGTGGGAAACACCATATATTTT.

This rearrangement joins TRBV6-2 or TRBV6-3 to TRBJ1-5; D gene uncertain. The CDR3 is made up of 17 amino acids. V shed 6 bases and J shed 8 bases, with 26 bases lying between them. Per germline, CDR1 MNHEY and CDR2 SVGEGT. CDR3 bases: TGTGCCAGCAGCTCTCAAACTATAACACTATCGGATAAGCCCCAGCATTTT. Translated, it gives CASSSQTITLSDKPQHF.

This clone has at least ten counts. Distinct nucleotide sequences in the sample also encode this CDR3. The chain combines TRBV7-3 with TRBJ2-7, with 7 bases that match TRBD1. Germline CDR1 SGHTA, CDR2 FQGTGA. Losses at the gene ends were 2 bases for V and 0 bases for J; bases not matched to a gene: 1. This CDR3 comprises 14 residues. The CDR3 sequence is CASSLQGDSYEQYF. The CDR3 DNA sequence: TGTGCCAGCAGCTTACAGGGGGACTCCTACGAGCAGTACTTC.

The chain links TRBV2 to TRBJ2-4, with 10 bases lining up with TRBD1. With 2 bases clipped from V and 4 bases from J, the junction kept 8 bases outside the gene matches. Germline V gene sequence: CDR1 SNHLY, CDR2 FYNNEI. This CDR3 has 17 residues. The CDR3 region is CASSEWGTGDTKNIQYF. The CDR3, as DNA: TGTGCCAGCAGTGAATGGGGGACAGGGGACACTAAAAACATTCAGTACTTC. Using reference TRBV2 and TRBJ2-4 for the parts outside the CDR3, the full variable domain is EPEVTQTPSHQVTQMGQEVILRCVPISNHLYFYWYRQILGQKVEFLVSFYNNEISEKSEIFDDQFSVERPDGSNFTLKIRSTKLEDSAMYFCASSEWGTGDTKNIQYFGAGTRLSVL.

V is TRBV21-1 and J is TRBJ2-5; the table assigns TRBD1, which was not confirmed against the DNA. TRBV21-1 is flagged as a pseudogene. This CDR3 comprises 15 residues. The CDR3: CASSSPGQQKETQYF. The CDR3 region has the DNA TGTGCCAGCAGCTCGCCGGGACAGCAAAAAGAGACCCAGTACTTC.

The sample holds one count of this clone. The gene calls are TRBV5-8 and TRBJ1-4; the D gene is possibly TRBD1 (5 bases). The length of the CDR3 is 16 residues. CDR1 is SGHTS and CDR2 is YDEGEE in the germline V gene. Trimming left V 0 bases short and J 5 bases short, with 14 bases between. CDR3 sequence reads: CASSLAVQVINEKLFF. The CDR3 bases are TGTGCCAGCAGCTTGGCTGTACAGGTCATCAATGAAAAACTGTTTTTT.

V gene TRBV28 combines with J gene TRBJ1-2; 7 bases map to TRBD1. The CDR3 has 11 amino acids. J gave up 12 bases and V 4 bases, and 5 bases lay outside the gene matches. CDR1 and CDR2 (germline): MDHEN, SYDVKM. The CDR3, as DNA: TGTGCCAGCAGTTCCCAGGGGGTTCACACCTTC. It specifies CASSSQGVHTF.

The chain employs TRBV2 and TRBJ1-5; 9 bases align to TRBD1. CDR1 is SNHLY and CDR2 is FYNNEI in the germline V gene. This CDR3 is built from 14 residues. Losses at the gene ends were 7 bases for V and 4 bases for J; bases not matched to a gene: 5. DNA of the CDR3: TGTGCCAGCACACCGGGACAGGGAAATCAGCCCCAGCATTTT. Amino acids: CASTPGQGNQPQHF.

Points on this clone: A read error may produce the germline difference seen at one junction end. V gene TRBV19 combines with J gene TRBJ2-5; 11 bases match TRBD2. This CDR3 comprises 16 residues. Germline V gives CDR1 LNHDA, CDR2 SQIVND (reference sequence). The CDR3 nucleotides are TGTGCCAGCAGTACCCCGATAGCGGGGGGGCGTGAGACCCAGTACTTC. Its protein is CASSTPIAGGRETQYF.

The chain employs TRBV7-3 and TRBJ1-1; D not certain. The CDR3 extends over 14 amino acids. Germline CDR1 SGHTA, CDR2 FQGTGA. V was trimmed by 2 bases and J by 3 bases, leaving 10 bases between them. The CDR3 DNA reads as TGTGCCAGCAGCTTATATTCAGGCGACACTGAAGCTTTCTTT. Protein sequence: CASSLYSGDTEAFF.

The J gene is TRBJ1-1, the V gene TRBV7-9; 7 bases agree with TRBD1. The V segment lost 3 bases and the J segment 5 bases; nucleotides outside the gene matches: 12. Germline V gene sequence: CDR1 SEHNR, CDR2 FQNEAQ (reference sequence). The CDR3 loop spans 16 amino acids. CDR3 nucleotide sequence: TGTGCCAGCAGCTTTTATGTTGGTTCAGGGGGGACTGAAGCTTTCTTT. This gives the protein CASSFYVGSGGTEAFF. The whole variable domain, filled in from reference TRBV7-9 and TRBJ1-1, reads DTGVSQNPRHKITKRGQNVTFRCDPISEHNRLYWYRQTLGQGPEFLTYFQNEAQLEKSRLLSDRFSAERPKGSFSTLEIQRTEQGDSAMYLCASSFYVGSGGTEAFFGQGTRLTVV.

CDR3 protein: CASSYNRVNQPQHF. The CDR3 DNA follows: TGTGCCAGCAGCTATAACAGGGTTAATCAGCCCCAGCATTTT. The chain links TRBV28 to TRBJ1-5, with D possibly being TRBD1 (6 bases). Germline V lookup: CDR1 MDHEN, CDR2 SYDVKM. The CDR3 loop spans 14 amino acids. V was trimmed by 6 bases and J by 4 bases, leaving 13 bases between them.

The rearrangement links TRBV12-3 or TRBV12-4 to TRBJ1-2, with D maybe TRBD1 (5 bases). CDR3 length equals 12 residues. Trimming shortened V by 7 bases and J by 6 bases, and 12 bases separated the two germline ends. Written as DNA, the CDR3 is TGTGCCAGCACCATCTGGGGCAATGGCTACACCTTC. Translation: CASTIWGNGYTF.

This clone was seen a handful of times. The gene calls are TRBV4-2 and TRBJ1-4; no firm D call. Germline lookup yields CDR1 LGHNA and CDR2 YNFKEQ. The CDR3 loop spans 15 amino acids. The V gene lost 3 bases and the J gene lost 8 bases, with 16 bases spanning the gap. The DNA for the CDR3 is TGTGCCAGCAGCCAGGCGGGGTTTGGGGAGGAAAAACTGTTTTTT. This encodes CASSQAGFGEEKLFF.

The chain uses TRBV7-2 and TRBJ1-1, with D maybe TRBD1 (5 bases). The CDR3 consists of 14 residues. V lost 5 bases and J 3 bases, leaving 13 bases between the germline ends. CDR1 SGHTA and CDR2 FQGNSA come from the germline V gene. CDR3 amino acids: CASSVQTGDTEAFF. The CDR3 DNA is TGTGCCAGCAGCGTACAGACGGGGGACACTGAAGCTTTCTTT.

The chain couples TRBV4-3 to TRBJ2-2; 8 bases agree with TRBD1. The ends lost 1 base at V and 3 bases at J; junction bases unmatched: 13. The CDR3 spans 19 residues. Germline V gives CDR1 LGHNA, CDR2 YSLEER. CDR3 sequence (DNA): TGCGCCAGCAGCCAAGGACTCCGGGGACAGGAAGGGGACACCGGGGAGCTGTTTTTT. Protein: CASSQGLRGQEGDTGELFF.

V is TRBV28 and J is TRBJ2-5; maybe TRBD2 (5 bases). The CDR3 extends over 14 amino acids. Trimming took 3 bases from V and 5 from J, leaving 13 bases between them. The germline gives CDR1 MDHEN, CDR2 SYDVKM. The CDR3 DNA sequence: TGTGCCAGCAGTTTGGGAGACCTCGGGGAGACCCAGTACTTC. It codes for CASSLGDLGETQYF. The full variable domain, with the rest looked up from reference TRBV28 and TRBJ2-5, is DVKVTQSSRYLVKRTGEKVFLECVQDMDHENMFWYRQDPGLGLRLIYFSYDVKMKEKGDIPEGYSVSREKKERFSLILESASTNQTSMYLCASSLGDLGETQYFGPGTRLLVL.

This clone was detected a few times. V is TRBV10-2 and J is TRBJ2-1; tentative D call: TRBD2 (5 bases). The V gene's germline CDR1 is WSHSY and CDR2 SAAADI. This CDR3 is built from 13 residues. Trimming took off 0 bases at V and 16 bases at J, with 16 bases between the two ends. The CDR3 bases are TGCGCCAGCAGTGAGTCGGTGGAGGTGGGAGACTTCTTC. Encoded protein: CASSESVEVGDFF.

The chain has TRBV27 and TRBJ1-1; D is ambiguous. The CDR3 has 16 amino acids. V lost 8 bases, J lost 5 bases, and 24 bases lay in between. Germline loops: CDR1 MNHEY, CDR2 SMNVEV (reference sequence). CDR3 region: CASQHYRSTLRTEAFF. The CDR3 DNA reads TGTGCCAGCCAGCATTATCGGTCCACTTTAAGGACTGAAGCTTTCTTT.

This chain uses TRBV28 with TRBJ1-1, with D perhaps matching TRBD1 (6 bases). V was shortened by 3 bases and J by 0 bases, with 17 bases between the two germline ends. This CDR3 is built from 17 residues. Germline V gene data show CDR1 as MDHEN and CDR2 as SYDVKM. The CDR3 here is CASSFGGATAMNTEAFF. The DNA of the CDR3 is TGTGCCAGCAGTTTTGGGGGCGCAACAGCCATGAACACTGAAGCTTTCTTT. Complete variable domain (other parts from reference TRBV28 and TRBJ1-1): DVKVTQSSRYLVKRTGEKVFLECVQDMDHENMFWYRQDPGLGLRLIYFSYDVKMKEKGDIPEGYSVSREKKERFSLILESASTNQTSMYLCASSFGGATAMNTEAFFGQGTRLTVV.

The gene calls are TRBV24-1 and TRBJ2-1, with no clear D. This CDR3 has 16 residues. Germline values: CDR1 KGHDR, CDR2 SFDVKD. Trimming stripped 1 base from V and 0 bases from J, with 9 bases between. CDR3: CATSDFGASSYNEQFF. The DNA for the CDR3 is TGTGCCACCAGTGATTTTGGAGCAAGCTCCTACAATGAGCAGTTCTTC.

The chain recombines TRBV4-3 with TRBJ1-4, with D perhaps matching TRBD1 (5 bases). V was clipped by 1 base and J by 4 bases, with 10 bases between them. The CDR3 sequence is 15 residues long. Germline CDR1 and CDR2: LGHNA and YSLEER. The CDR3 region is CASSQAQGSNEKLFF. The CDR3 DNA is TGCGCCAGCAGCCAAGCCCAGGGAAGTAATGAAAAACTGTTTTTT.